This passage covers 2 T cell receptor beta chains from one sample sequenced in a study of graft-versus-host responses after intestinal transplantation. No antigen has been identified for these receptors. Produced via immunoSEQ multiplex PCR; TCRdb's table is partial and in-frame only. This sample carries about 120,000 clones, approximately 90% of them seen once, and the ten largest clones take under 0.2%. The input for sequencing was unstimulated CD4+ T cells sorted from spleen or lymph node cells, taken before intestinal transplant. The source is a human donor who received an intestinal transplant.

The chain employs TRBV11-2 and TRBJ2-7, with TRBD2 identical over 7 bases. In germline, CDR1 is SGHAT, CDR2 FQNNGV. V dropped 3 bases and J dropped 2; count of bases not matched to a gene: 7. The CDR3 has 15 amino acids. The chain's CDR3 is CASSFFLAEAYEQYF. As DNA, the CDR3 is TGTGCCAGCAGCTTCTTTCTAGCGGAAGCCTACGAGCAGTACTTC.

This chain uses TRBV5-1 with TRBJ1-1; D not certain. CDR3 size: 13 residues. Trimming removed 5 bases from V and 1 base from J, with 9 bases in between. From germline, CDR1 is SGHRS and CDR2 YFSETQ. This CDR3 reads CASSRTSNTEAFF. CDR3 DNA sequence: TGCGCCAGCAGTCGGACTTCGAACACTGAAGCTTTCTTT.